Listed below are T cell receptor beta chains from one sample, sequenced in a study of radiation and T cells in renal cell carcinoma. Only in-frame clones appear in the TCRdb table, and some are missing; sequencing was by immunoSEQ multiplex PCR. The table includes roughly 61,000 clones, roughly 80% detected once. Sequenced material: blood, taken from a patient whose treatment included radiotherapy and nephrectomy. These receptors all come from a man between 60 and 75 years old with renal cell carcinoma. Both conserved end residues are part of each CDR3. Each record gives: D gene, V gene, J gene, CDR3 protein, CDR3 DNA. D genes are given only for firm matches.

D gene: TRBD1; V gene: TRBV2; J gene: TRBJ2-7; CDR3 protein: CASSVDRGSSYEQYF; CDR3 DNA: TGTGCCAGCAGTGTTGACAGGGGGAGCTCCTACGAGCAGTACTTC
D gene: .; V gene: TRBV9; J gene: TRBJ2-3; CDR3 protein: CASSALASTDTQYF; CDR3 DNA: TGTGCCAGCAGCGCCCTAGCGTCCACAGATACGCAGTATTTT
D gene: .; V gene: TRBV28; J gene: TRBJ1-4; CDR3 protein: CASSPQGKLFF; CDR3 DNA: TGTGCCAGCAGTCCACAGGGTAAACTGTTTTTT
D gene: TRBD1; V gene: TRBV15; J gene: TRBJ2-7; CDR3 protein: CATSTRTGSSYEQYF; CDR3 DNA: TGTGCCACCAGCACGCGGACAGGCAGCTCCTACGAGCAGTACTTC
D gene: .; V gene: TRBV6-6; J gene: TRBJ1-1; CDR3 protein: CASSRQDSMNTEAFF; CDR3 DNA: TGTGCCAGCAGTAGACAGGATTCAATGAACACTGAAGCTTTCTTT
D gene: TRBD2; V gene: TRBV13; J gene: TRBJ2-5; CDR3 protein: CASSSRAPGGETQYF; CDR3 DNA: TGTGCCAGCAGCTCCAGGGCGCCGGGGGGGGAGACCCAGTACTTC
D gene: .; V gene: TRBV19; J gene: TRBJ1-4; CDR3 protein: CASSTDRIGSDEKLFF; CDR3 DNA: TGTGCCAGTAGCACTGACAGGATAGGGTCGGATGAAAAACTGTTTTTT
D gene: .; V gene: TRBV20-1; J gene: TRBJ2-1; CDR3 protein: CSARESGEQFF; CDR3 DNA: TGCAGTGCTAGGGAATCGGGTGAGCAGTTCTTC
D gene: .; V gene: TRBV27; J gene: TRBJ1-1; CDR3 protein: CASRLKLGQAFF; CDR3 DNA: TGTGCCAGCAGGTTAAAGCTGGGACAAGCTTTCTTT
D gene: .; V gene: TRBV6-1; J gene: TRBJ2-1; CDR3 protein: CASSETWRDEQFF; CDR3 DNA: TGTGCCAGCAGTGAAACGTGGCGGGACGAGCAGTTCTTC
D gene: TRBD1; V gene: TRBV7-7; J gene: TRBJ2-5; CDR3 protein: CASARDREETQYF; CDR3 DNA: TGTGCCAGTGCCAGGGACAGGGAAGAGACCCAGTACTTC
D gene: .; V gene: TRBV7-6; J gene: TRBJ1-3; CDR3 protein: CASSLQADSGNTIYF; CDR3 DNA: TGTGCCAGCAGCTTACAGGCCGACTCTGGAAACACCATATATTTT
D gene: TRBD1; V gene: TRBV6-5; J gene: TRBJ1-2; CDR3 protein: CASSYSQGHYGYTF; CDR3 DNA: TGTGCCAGCAGTTACTCACAGGGGCACTATGGCTACACCTTC
D gene: .; V gene: TRBV23-1; J gene: TRBJ2-1; CDR3 protein: CASSQLRRLIWGNEQFF; CDR3 DNA: TGCGCCAGCAGTCAATTAAGGCGTTTGATATGGGGCAATGAGCAGTTCTTC
D gene: .; V gene: TRBV5-8; J gene: TRBJ1-2; CDR3 protein: CASSRDAGYGYTF; CDR3 DNA: TGTGCCAGCAGCCGCGACGCGGGCTATGGCTACACCTTC
D gene: .; V gene: TRBV4-3; J gene: TRBJ1-2; CDR3 protein: CASSPWANYGYTF; CDR3 DNA: TGCGCCAGCAGCCCGTGGGCTAACTATGGCTACACCTTC
D gene: .; V gene: TRBV5-1; J gene: TRBJ1-6; CDR3 protein: CASSSDPWTSDNSPLHF; CDR3 DNA: TGCGCCAGCAGCTCTGATCCCTGGACATCAGATAATTCACCCCTCCACTTT
D gene: TRBD2; V gene: TRBV9; J gene: TRBJ2-2; CDR3 protein: CASSPSGRAIGELFF; CDR3 DNA: TGTGCCAGCAGCCCCAGCGGGAGGGCCATCGGGGAGCTGTTTTTT
D gene: .; V gene: TRBV5-1; J gene: TRBJ1-1; CDR3 protein: CASSPGTVNTEAFF; CDR3 DNA: TGCGCCAGCAGCCCGGGGACCGTGAACACTGAAGCTTTCTTT
D gene: TRBD2; V gene: TRBV7-2; J gene: TRBJ2-3; CDR3 protein: CASSLRIGGAQGDTQYF; CDR3 DNA: TGTGCCAGCAGCTTAAGGATCGGGGGGGCTCAGGGAGATACGCAGTATTTT
D gene: .; V gene: TRBV5-1; J gene: TRBJ2-2; CDR3 protein: CASSPSGGVTGELFF; CDR3 DNA: TGCGCCAGCAGCCCCTCTGGGGGCGTTACCGGGGAGCTGTTTTTT
D gene: TRBD1; V gene: TRBV10-3; J gene: TRBJ1-3; CDR3 protein: CAISGTGGAHGNTIYF; CDR3 DNA: TGTGCCATCAGTGGGACAGGGGGGGCCCATGGAAACACCATATATTTT
D gene: .; V gene: TRBV11-2; J gene: TRBJ2-3; CDR3 protein: CASSLGVGIDGDTQYF; CDR3 DNA: TGTGCCAGCAGCTTAGGGGTAGGGATTGATGGAGATACGCAGTATTTT
D gene: .; V gene: TRBV18; J gene: TRBJ2-2; CDR3 protein: CASFSGAMRDTGELFF; CDR3 DNA: TGTGCCAGCTTTTCAGGGGCGATGAGGGACACCGGGGAGCTGTTTTTT
D gene: .; V gene: TRBV15; J gene: TRBJ1-2; CDR3 protein: CATSREGVYGYTF; CDR3 DNA: TGTGCCACCAGCAGAGAAGGGGTCTATGGCTACACCTTC
D gene: TRBD2; V gene: TRBV5-5; J gene: TRBJ2-2; CDR3 protein: CASSFDSGGAHGELFF; CDR3 DNA: TGTGCCAGCAGCTTTGATAGCGGGGGGGCCCACGGGGAGCTGTTTTTT
D gene: TRBD2; V gene: TRBV19; J gene: TRBJ2-1; CDR3 protein: CASSRLAGMGNEQFF; CDR3 DNA: TGTGCCAGTAGCCGACTAGCGGGAATGGGGAATGAGCAGTTCTTC
D gene: .; V gene: TRBV4-3; J gene: TRBJ2-3; CDR3 protein: CASSQDPRDTQYF; CDR3 DNA: TGCGCCAGCAGCCAGGATCCGCGGGACACGCAGTATTTT